This TCR beta chain emerged from a study of control samples from healthy donors and cancer patients (dated by TCRdb to the early 2020s). For this clone: Its target antigen remains unknown. No qualities accompany the bases; no much larger clone lies one base away.

To prepare the library, the immunoSEQ multiplex PCR assay was applied. In TCRdb, the immuneACCESS table is reduced to in-frame sequences with V and J assigned. These tables do not hold every clone; where another copy was compared, an unresolved V gene accounts for under half, and the others remain unexplained. This sample has approximately 150,000 clones in its table, and approximately 93% of those were observed once. The top ten clonotypes cover around 5.4% of the sample. From the cysteine through the phenylalanine, the CDR3 covers 16 amino acids. Only CDR3 DNA remains: 48 bases, in frame from the first base. Trimming leaves V shorter by 0 bases and J shorter by 9 bases, with the junction holding 10 bases beyond the gene matches. In the germline V gene (reference sequence), CDR1 corresponds to SGHKS and CDR2 to YYEKEE.

The TCR comes from a man aged 18-30 years in good health. The chain links TRBV5-5 with TRBJ2-1; 9 bases in the middle match TRBD1. The sequencing sample was made of blood. The CDR3 protein sequence reads: CASSLVGRVDRGEQFF. The nucleotide sequence reads as follows: TGTGCCAGCAGCTTGGTTGGGAGGGTGGACAGGGGTGAGCAGTTCTTC.